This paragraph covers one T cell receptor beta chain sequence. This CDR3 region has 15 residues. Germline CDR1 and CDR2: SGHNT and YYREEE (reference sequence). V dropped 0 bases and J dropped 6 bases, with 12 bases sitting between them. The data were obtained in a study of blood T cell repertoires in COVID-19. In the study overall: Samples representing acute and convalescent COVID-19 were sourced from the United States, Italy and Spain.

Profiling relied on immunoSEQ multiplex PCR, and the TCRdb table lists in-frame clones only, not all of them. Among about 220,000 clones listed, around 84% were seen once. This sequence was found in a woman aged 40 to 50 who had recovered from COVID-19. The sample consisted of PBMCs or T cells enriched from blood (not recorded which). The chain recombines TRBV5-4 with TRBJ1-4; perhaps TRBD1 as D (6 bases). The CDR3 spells CASSLATGRDEKLFF. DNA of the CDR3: TGTGCCAGCAGCTTGGCGACAGGTCGAGATGAAAAACTGTTTTTT.